This passage covers 20 T cell receptor beta chains from one sample sequenced in a study of a mutant IDH1 vaccine in newly diagnosed glioma. Time point here: week 23, last vaccination. Each dose of the vaccine consisted of 300 ug of mutant IDH1 20-mer peptide, with topical imiquimod. These receptors are not linked to any known antigen. Clones were sequenced by immunoSEQ multiplex PCR, and TCRdb holds only the in-frame ones, with some missing. The sample lists 25,000 to 35,000 clones, approximately 90% occurring once. The specimen comprised PBMCs, sampled from a glioma patient whose treatment included an IDH1 peptide vaccine. These receptors originate from a man aged 40-49 years with glioma.

The genes are TRBV7-8 and TRBJ2-7; D may be TRBD2 (5 bases). The CDR3 contains 15 residues. Germline V lookup: CDR1 SGHVS, CDR2 FQNEAQ. V lost 1 base to trimming and J lost 1 base, with 11 bases between them. This CDR3 is CASSLGVGRSYEQYV. As DNA, the CDR3 is TGTGCCAGCAGCTTAGGTGTGGGGAGATCCTACGAGCAGTACGTC.

The chain is built from TRBV7-7 and TRBJ2-1; perhaps TRBD2 as D (6 bases). The CDR3 contains 15 residues. Germline V gene sequence: CDR1 SSHAT, CDR2 FNYEAQ (reference sequence). The CDR3 DNA reads as TGTGCTACAGCGCGGGAATATGGGTCCTACAATGAGCAGTTCTTC. As protein: CATAREYGSYNEQFF.

This chain uses TRBV15 with TRBJ2-1; a possible D gene is TRBD2 (5 bases). Trimming stripped 0 bases from V and 9 bases from J, with 15 bases between. CDR3 length: 15 residues. Germline V lookup: CDR1 LNHNV, CDR2 YYDKDF (reference sequence). The CDR3 here is CATSRDSASAGEQFF. The CDR3, as DNA: TGTGCCACCAGCAGAGATTCCGCCAGCGCGGGTGAGCAGTTCTTC.

V gene TRBV18 combines with J gene TRBJ1-2, with D hard to call. V was clipped by 3 bases and J by 8 bases, with 19 bases between them. The CDR3 length is 15 residues. Germline V gives CDR1 KGHSH, CDR2 LQKENI. The CDR3 sequence: CASSPLGSPEGGYTF. The CDR3 DNA reads as TGTGCCAGCTCACCCCTGGGTAGCCCCGAGGGAGGCTACACCTTC. The variable domain in full, completed from reference TRBV18 and TRBJ1-2, reads NAGVMQNPRHLVRRRGQEARLRCSPMKGHSHVYWYRQLPEEGLKFMVYLQKENIIDESGMPKERFSAEFPKEGPSILRIQQVVRGDSAAYFCASSPLGSPEGGYTFGSGTRLTVV.

In its sample, this clone was seen once. The V call is TRBV6-5, the J call TRBJ2-1; no firm D call. Trimming cost V 2 bases and J 3 bases, with 8 bases left between them. Germline CDR1 and CDR2: MNHEY and SVGAGI. This CDR3 spans 14 amino acids. The CDR3 spells CASSYLGNYNEQFF. As DNA, the CDR3 is TGTGCCAGCAGTTACCTGGGAAACTACAATGAGCAGTTCTTC.

The chain combines TRBV19 with TRBJ2-3; D call uncertain. Germline V gene data show CDR1 as LNHDA and CDR2 as SQIVND (reference sequence). The CDR3 length is 13 residues. The V and J ends lost 7 bases and 1 base respectively, with 9 bases between them. The CDR3 nucleotides read TGTGCCAGTAACAGTTTCCGCACAGATACGCAGTATTTT. Translating gives CASNSFRTDTQYF.

The chain combines TRBV6-1 with TRBJ1-1; D is undetermined. Germline CDR1 and CDR2: MNHNS and SASEGT. Between the trimmed V and J ends, which lost 5 bases and 1 base, there was a span of 11 bases. The CDR3 loop spans 14 amino acids. The CDR3 DNA sequence: TGTGCCAGCAGTCTCGGCGCGGAGAACACTGAAGCTTTCTTT. Protein sequence: CASSLGAENTEAFF.

This clone appeared a few times. The J gene is TRBJ1-3, the V gene TRBV30; D is uncertain. There are 13 residues in the CDR3. V shed 4 bases and J shed 2 bases, with 9 bases lying between them. Germline V lookup: CDR1 GTSNPN, CDR2 SVGIG (reference sequence). The CDR3 DNA sequence: TGTGCCTGGACCGGGGAGGCTGGAAACACCATATATTTT. It translates to CAWTGEAGNTIYF.

CDR3 DNA sequence: TGTGCCAGCAGCGTAGCAGCGGGAGCCTACAATGAGCAGTTCTTC. This codes for CASSVAAGAYNEQFF. This rearrangement joins TRBV9 to TRBJ2-1, with TRBD2 matching over 8 bases. The length of the CDR3 is 15 residues. Germline V gene data show CDR1 as SGDLS and CDR2 as YYNGEE. V dropped 0 bases and J dropped 2; count of bases not matched to a gene: 1.

This clone was counted a few times. This chain links TRBV6-1 with TRBJ2-2, with D hard to call. This CDR3 is 14 amino acids long. Germline values: CDR1 MNHNS, CDR2 SASEGT. Trimming left V 1 base short and J 6 bases short, with 9 bases between. CDR3 DNA: TGTGCCAGCAGTGAAGGACCTTACCCCGGGGAGCTGTTTTTT. Translation: CASSEGPYPGELFF.

The V and J genes are TRBV6-5 and TRBJ1-2; D is perhaps TRBD1 (6 bases). Between the trimmed V and J ends, which lost 0 bases and 3 bases, there was a span of 11 bases. In germline, CDR1 is MNHEY, CDR2 SVGAGI. The CDR3 runs to 15 residues. CDR3 region: CASSYSIGGHYGYTF. Here the CDR3 DNA reads TGTGCCAGCAGTTACTCGATAGGGGGTCACTATGGCTACACCTTC.

The chain joins TRBV7-8 to TRBJ1-5, with a tentative D call TRBD1 (5 bases). CDR1 and CDR2 (germline): SGHVS, FQNEAQ. V lost 1 base, J lost 4 bases, and 8 bases lay in between. CDR3 size: 14 residues. The DNA for the CDR3 is TGTGCCAGCAGCTTAGAACGGGGGAATCAGCCCCAGCATTTT. Encoded protein: CASSLERGNQPQHF. Using reference TRBV7-8 and TRBJ1-5 for the parts outside the CDR3, the full variable domain is GAGVSQSPRYKVAKRGQDVALRCDPISGHVSLFWYQQALGQGPEFLTYFQNEAQLDKSGLPSDRFFAERPEGSVSTLKIQRTQQEDSAVYLCASSLERGNQPQHFGDGTRLSIL.

This clone was recorded only once. The rearrangement links TRBV29-1 to TRBJ2-6, with unresolved D. The CDR3 is made up of 13 amino acids. Germline loops: CDR1 SQVTM, CDR2 ANQGSEA. V dropped 7 bases and J dropped 2 bases, with 9 bases sitting between them. The CDR3 loop is CSAGRPGANVLTF. DNA of the CDR3: TGCAGCGCCGGACGACCTGGGGCCAACGTCCTGACTTTC. Full variable domain (rest looked up from reference TRBV29-1 and TRBJ2-6): SAVISQKPSRDICQRGTSLTIQCQVDSQVTMMFWYRQQPGQSLTLIATANQGSEATYESGFVIDKFPISRPNLTFSTLTVSNMSPEDSSIYLCSAGRPGANVLTFGAGSRLTVL.

The chain uses TRBV14 and TRBJ1-1, with a tentative D call TRBD1 (5 bases). The V gene's germline CDR1 is SGHDN and CDR2 FVKESK. V dropped 4 bases and J dropped 2 bases, with 14 bases sitting between them. There are 15 residues in the CDR3. CDR3 bases: TGTGCCAGCAGCCGTCCGGGACGGCGAAACACTGAAGCTTTCTTT. Translated, it gives CASSRPGRRNTEAFF.

The V and J genes are TRBV7-2 and TRBJ2-5; D could derive from TRBD1 or TRBD2 (6 bases each). CDR3 length equals 14 residues. V lost 2 bases and J lost 4, with 11 bases in between. CDR1 is SGHTA, CDR2 FQGNSA, per germline. The CDR3 nucleotides are TGTGCCAGCAGCTTAAACGGGGGCGCAGAGACCCAGTACTTC. This sequence encodes CASSLNGGAETQYF.

CDR3 residues: CASRGQANTEAFF. The CDR3 DNA follows: TGCGCCAGCCGAGGACAGGCGAACACTGAAGCTTTCTTT. The chain couples TRBV10-2 to TRBJ1-1; 7 nucleotides align to TRBD1. Germline V gene data show CDR1 as WSHSY and CDR2 as SAAADI. Trimming took 8 bases from V and 1 from J; bases not matched to a gene: 4. CDR3 length: 13 residues.

Sample share makes this clone medium-sized. The chain couples TRBV28 to TRBJ2-1, with 12 bases fitting TRBD1. Germline V gives CDR1 MDHEN, CDR2 SYDVKM. V shed 11 bases and J 7 bases; nucleotides not matched to a gene: 9. This CDR3 has 14 amino acids. The CDR3, as DNA: TGTGCCGGGGGCGGGACAGGGGGCTGGAATGAGCAGTTCTTC. It yields the protein CAGGGTGGWNEQFF.

The chain joins TRBV2 to TRBJ2-7, with 10 bases aligning to TRBD2. The germline V gene encodes CDR1 SNHLY and CDR2 FYNNEI. This CDR3 region has 16 residues. Trimming cost V 0 bases and J 6 bases; bases outside gene matches: 8. The CDR3 loop is CASSEARTAGGPEQYV. CDR3 sequence (DNA): TGTGCCAGCAGTGAAGCGAGGACAGCGGGGGGGCCCGAGCAGTACGTC.

The chain is built from TRBV14 and TRBJ2-5, with 8 bases aligning to TRBD2. V was clipped by 3 bases and J by 4 bases; unmatched bases: 7. The germline V gene encodes CDR1 SGHDN and CDR2 FVKESK. CDR3 length: 15 residues. The CDR3 reads CASSQFTSGGETQYF. For the CDR3, the DNA is TGTGCCAGCAGCCAGTTCACTAGCGGAGGAGAGACCCAGTACTTC.

The chain employs TRBV2 and TRBJ1-4; TRBD1 aligns across 11 bases. CDR1 and CDR2 (germline): SNHLY, FYNNEI. The CDR3 contains 15 residues. The V and J ends lost 7 bases and 8 bases, in that order; junction bases with no gene match: 9. The CDR3 DNA follows: TGTGCCAGCACCCGGGACAGGGGGGAGAGGGAAAAACTGTTTTTT. This sequence encodes CASTRDRGEREKLFF.